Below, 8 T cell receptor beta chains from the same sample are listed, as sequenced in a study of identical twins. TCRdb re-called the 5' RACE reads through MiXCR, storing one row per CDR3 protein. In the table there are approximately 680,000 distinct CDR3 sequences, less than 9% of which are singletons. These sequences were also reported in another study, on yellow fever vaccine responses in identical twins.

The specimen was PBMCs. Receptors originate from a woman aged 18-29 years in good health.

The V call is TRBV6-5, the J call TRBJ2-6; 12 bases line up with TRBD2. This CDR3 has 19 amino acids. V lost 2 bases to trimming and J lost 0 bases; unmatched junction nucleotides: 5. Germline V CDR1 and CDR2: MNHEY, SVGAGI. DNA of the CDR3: TGTGCCAGCAGTTACCAGGGACTAGCGGGTTCCTCTGGGGCCAACGTCCTGACTTTC. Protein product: CASSYQGLAGSSGANVLTF.

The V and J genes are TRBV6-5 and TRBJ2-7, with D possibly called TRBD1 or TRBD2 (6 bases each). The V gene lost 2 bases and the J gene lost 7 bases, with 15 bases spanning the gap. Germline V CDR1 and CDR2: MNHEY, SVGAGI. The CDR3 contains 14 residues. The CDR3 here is CASSYSGGQGEQYF. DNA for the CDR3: TGTGCCAGCAGTTACAGTGGGGGGCAAGGGGAGCAGTACTTC.

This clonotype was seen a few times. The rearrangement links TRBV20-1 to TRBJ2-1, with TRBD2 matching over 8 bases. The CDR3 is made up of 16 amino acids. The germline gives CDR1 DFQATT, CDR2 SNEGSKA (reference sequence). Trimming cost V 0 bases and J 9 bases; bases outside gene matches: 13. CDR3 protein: CSARDQGLAGIGEQFF. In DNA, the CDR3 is TGCAGTGCTAGAGATCAAGGCCTAGCGGGTATAGGTGAGCAGTTCTTC.

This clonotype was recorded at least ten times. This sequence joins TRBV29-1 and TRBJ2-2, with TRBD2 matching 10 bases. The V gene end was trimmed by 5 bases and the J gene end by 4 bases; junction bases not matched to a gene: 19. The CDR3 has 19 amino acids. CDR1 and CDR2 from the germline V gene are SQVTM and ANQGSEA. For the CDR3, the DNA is TGCAGCGTTCTTTTTCATGCCGGGACTAGCGTTATTGGCACCGGGGAGCTGTTTTTT. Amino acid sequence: CSVLFHAGTSVIGTGELFF.

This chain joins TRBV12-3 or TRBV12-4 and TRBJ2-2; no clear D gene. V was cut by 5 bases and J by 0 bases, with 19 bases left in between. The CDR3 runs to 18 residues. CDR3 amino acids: CASSTPQLGSSNTGELFF. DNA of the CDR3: TGTGCCAGCAGTACCCCTCAGCTAGGCAGTTCGAACACCGGGGAGCTGTTTTTT.

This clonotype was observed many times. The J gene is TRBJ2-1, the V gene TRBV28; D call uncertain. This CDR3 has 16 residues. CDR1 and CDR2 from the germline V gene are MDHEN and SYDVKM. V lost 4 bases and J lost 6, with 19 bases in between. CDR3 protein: CASSSSEVSSVNEQFF. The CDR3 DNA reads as TGTGCCAGCAGTTCTTCTGAGGTTTCTAGTGTCAATGAGCAGTTCTTC.

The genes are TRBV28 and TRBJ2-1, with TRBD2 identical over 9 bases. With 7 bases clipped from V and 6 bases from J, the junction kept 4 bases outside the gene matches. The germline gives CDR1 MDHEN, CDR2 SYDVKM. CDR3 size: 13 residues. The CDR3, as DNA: TGTGCCAGCAAAAAGGGACTAGCCAATGAGCAGTTCTTC. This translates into CASKKGLANEQFF. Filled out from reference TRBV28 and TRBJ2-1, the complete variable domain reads DVKVTQSSRYLVKRTGEKVFLECVQDMDHENMFWYRQDPGLGLRLIYFSYDVKMKEKGDIPEGYSVSREKKERFSLILESASTNQTSMYLCASKKGLANEQFFGPGTRLTVL.

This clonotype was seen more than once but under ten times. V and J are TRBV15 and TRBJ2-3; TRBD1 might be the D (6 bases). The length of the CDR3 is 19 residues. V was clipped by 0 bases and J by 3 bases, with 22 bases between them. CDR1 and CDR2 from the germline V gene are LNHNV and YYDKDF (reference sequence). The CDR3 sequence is CATSRDRDTGGSFTDTQYF. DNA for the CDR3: TGTGCCACCAGCAGAGATCGGGACACTGGAGGTAGTTTTACAGATACGCAGTATTTT. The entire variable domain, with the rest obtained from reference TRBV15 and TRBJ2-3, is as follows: DAMVIQNPRYQVTQFGKPVTLSCSQTLNHNVMYWYQQKSSQAPKLLFHYYDKDFNNEADTPDNFQSRRPNTSFCFLDIRSPGLGDTAMYLCATSRDRDTGGSFTDTQYFGPGTRLTVL.